This T cell receptor beta chain was sequenced during a study of patients and donors after allogeneic stem cell transplantation. TCRdb ran MiXCR on the RT-PCR reads and lists one entry per CDR3 protein. Counted here are roughly 960,000 distinct CDR3 sequences, under 20% occurring once; the ten biggest clones make up 6%. Trimming removed 6 bases at V and 2 bases at J, with 25 bases between. The germline V gene encodes CDR1 SNHLY and CDR2 FYNNEI. This CDR3 contains 18 residues. The sample was blood, either unsorted or a sorted T cell fraction (not recorded which). The J gene is TRBJ1-1, the V gene TRBV2, with a tentative D call TRBD1 (5 bases). The origin of this receptor is a human donor who was either an allogeneic HSCT recipient or a stem cell or donor lymphocyte infusion donor (not recorded which). It is not recorded whose cells these are; they may come from a transplant donor. DNA of the CDR3: TGTGCCAGCAGCCCCCCCGCTTCAGGGAGATGGGTAAACACTGAAGCTTTCTTT. Residues: CASSPPASGRWVNTEAFF.